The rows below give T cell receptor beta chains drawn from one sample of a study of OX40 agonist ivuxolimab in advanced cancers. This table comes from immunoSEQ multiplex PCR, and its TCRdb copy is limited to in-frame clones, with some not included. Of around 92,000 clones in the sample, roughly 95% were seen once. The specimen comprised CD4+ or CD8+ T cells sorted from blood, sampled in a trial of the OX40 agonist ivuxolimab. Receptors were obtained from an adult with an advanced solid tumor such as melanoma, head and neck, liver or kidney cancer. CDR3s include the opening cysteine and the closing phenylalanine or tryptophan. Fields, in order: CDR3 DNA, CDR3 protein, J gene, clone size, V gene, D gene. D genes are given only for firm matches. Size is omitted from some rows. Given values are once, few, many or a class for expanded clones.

cdr3_nt: TGTGCCAGCAGCCCGGACAGGGCTCAGCCCCAGCATTTT; cdr3_aa: CASSPDRAQPQHF; j_call: TRBJ1-5; clone_size: NA; v_call: TRBV7-9; d_call: TRBD1
cdr3_nt: TGTGCCTCCAGTGGGCAAGATCAGCCCCAGCATTTT; cdr3_aa: CASSGQDQPQHF; j_call: TRBJ1-5; clone_size: once; v_call: TRBV10-3; d_call: NA
cdr3_nt: TGTGCCAGCAGGTTCGGGACGGATAATGAAAAACTGTTTTTT; cdr3_aa: CASRFGTDNEKLFF; j_call: TRBJ1-4; clone_size: NA; v_call: TRBV28; d_call: NA
cdr3_nt: TGTGCCAGCAGCTTAGGGGCAGGGGGCAGCTATGGCTACACCTTC; cdr3_aa: CASSLGAGGSYGYTF; j_call: TRBJ1-2; clone_size: once; v_call: TRBV7-2; d_call: TRBD1
cdr3_nt: TGTGCCAGCTCACCCGGGCTTGGTGGGGGAGACGAGCAGTACTTC; cdr3_aa: CASSPGLGGGDEQYF; j_call: TRBJ2-7; clone_size: NA; v_call: TRBV18; d_call: NA
cdr3_nt: TGCGCCAGCAGCCCACAGGGCCCGGAACGTCTTAATTCACCCCTCCACTTT; cdr3_aa: CASSPQGPERLNSPLHF; j_call: TRBJ1-6; clone_size: NA; v_call: TRBV4-3; d_call: NA
cdr3_nt: TGTGCCAGCAGCGTCTACCAACAGGGGGCAGAACTGTTTTTT; cdr3_aa: CASSVYQQGAELFF; j_call: TRBJ1-4; clone_size: NA; v_call: TRBV9; d_call: TRBD1
cdr3_nt: TGTGCCAGCAGAGCCCGGGACAGCCTCTATGGCTACACCTTC; cdr3_aa: CASRARDSLYGYTF; j_call: TRBJ1-2; clone_size: NA; v_call: TRBV2; d_call: TRBD1
cdr3_nt: TGTGCCAGCAGCCTGCTAGCGATTCAAGAGACCCAGTACTTC; cdr3_aa: CASSLLAIQETQYF; j_call: TRBJ2-5; clone_size: NA; v_call: TRBV9; d_call: NA
cdr3_nt: NA; cdr3_aa: CASSSSGVYEQYF; j_call: TRBJ2-7; clone_size: NA; v_call: TRBV6-5; d_call: NA
cdr3_nt: TGTGCCAGCAGCTTAGCGCCTAATCAGCCCCAGCATTTT; cdr3_aa: CASSLAPNQPQHF; j_call: TRBJ1-5; clone_size: once; v_call: TRBV7-2; d_call: NA
cdr3_nt: TGCGCCAGCAGCTTGGATACAGCCTACGAGCAGTACTTC; cdr3_aa: CASSLDTAYEQYF; j_call: TRBJ2-7; clone_size: few; v_call: TRBV5-1; d_call: NA
cdr3_nt: TGTGCCAGCCGACGGGCCAATAACTATGGCTACACCTTC; cdr3_aa: CASRRANNYGYTF; j_call: TRBJ1-2; clone_size: NA; v_call: TRBV28; d_call: NA
cdr3_nt: TGCGCCAGCAGCTCCTCGACTAGCGGGCGATACAATGAGCAGTTCTTC; cdr3_aa: CASSSSTSGRYNEQFF; j_call: TRBJ2-1; clone_size: NA; v_call: TRBV5-1; d_call: TRBD2
cdr3_nt: TGTGCCAGCACTAAGGACTCTGAAGGTGGCTACACCTTC; cdr3_aa: CASTKDSEGGYTF; j_call: TRBJ1-2; clone_size: NA; v_call: TRBV2; d_call: NA
cdr3_nt: TGTGCCAGCAGCACGGGACAGGGAACCGGGGAGCTGTTTTTT; cdr3_aa: CASSTGQGTGELFF; j_call: TRBJ2-2; clone_size: NA; v_call: TRBV6-1; d_call: TRBD1
cdr3_nt: TGTGCCAGCAGCCCCCAGCGGTTAACCTACGAGCAGTACTTC; cdr3_aa: CASSPQRLTYEQYF; j_call: TRBJ2-7; clone_size: NA; v_call: TRBV7-8; d_call: NA
cdr3_nt: TGCGCCAGCAGCCAAGTCCCAGGGGCTAACACCGGGGAGCTGTTTTTT; cdr3_aa: CASSQVPGANTGELFF; j_call: TRBJ2-2; clone_size: NA; v_call: TRBV4-1; d_call: NA
cdr3_nt: TGCGCCAGCAGCTTCCTACACACAGATACGCAGTATTTT; cdr3_aa: CASSFLHTDTQYF; j_call: TRBJ2-3; clone_size: NA; v_call: TRBV5-1; d_call: NA
cdr3_nt: TGTGCCAGCAGCGTCCTAGCGGGCACCGGGGAGCTGTTTTTT; cdr3_aa: CASSVLAGTGELFF; j_call: TRBJ2-2; clone_size: NA; v_call: TRBV9; d_call: TRBD2
cdr3_nt: TGTGCCAGCAGCTTCGACAGGGGGAACACTGAAGCTTTCTTT; cdr3_aa: CASSFDRGNTEAFF; j_call: TRBJ1-1; clone_size: NA; v_call: TRBV7-2; d_call: TRBD1